The present T cell receptor beta chain was sequenced within a study of regulatory T cells in long-lasting Graves disease (dated by TCRdb to the early 2020s). For the wider study: Persistent Graves' disease meant more than 5 years of antithyroid drug treatment with TSH receptor autoantibodies that stayed positive. Persistent Graves' disease patients were compared with newly diagnosed Graves' disease patients by peripheral blood TCR sequencing and RNA sequencing. The study was conducted in China and was registered as a clinical trial. TCR sequencing covered around 13 persistent and approximately 20 newly diagnosed Graves' disease patients, some 33 samples in total. Persistent Graves' disease patients in the clinical cohort had taken antithyroid drugs for roughly 10 years on average.

The study at large found these results: Only the TCR beta chain was sequenced and analyzed. Only peripheral blood was studied, because thyroid tissue, the primary lesion, was inaccessible. As a limitation, the authors acknowledged that the small sample size may reduce accuracy. Compared with newly diagnosed patients, patients with persistent Graves' disease had lower TCR Shannon entropy and fewer highly expanded clones, which suggests clonal expansion. Persistent patients shared more public clonotypes among themselves (around 2,500) than newly diagnosed patients did (about 900). Preferential use of TRBV28, TRBJ1-2 and TRBJ2-5 was observed in persistent disease, whereas TRBV20-1 and TRBJ2-1 were favored in newly diagnosed disease.

In the case of this clonotype: Its antigen remains unidentified. Per-base qualities were not stored, and no clone one base away is much larger.

From the cysteine through the phenylalanine, the CDR3 covers 15 amino acids. Left in the record is the CDR3 DNA by itself, 45 bases read in frame from the first base. The germline V gene (reference sequence) gives CDR1 as SEHNR and CDR2 as FQNEAQ. V and J are truncated by 0 bases and 5 bases respectively, leaving an intervening sequence of 13 bases. The library was prepared using multiplex PCR. Sequencing was performed on an Illumina HiSeq 4000. iRepertoire HTBI primers and Arm-PCR amplification of CDR3 regions were used to construct TCR beta libraries. Gel purification was performed on PCR products prior to sequencing. The original pipeline was this. Across samples, some 62 TRBV and 14 TRBJ segments were identified and used for gene usage analysis of CDR3 amino acid clonotypes. Filtered high-quality paired reads were merged into contigs using COPE and FqMerger. BLAST was used to align contigs to the IMGT TRBV, TRBD and TRBJ reference genes, and CDR3 was defined following IMGT. Clonotypes above 0.1% frequency were classified as highly expanded clones. Repertoire diversity was measured by Shannon entropy, and V-J evenness by the Gini coefficient. A clonotype found in more than one individual was treated as public. TCRdb itself trimmed the public reads at Q25 with fastp, ran MiXCR and retained productive beta chains. Rows with one shared CDR3 protein collapse into an entry with the most common genes and DNA. What appears here as the V and J calls and clone size reflects TCRdb's work, not the paper's. The sample has 350,000 to 450,000 distinct CDR3 sequences on record, roughly 21% of them singletons. The biggest ten clones account for 13% to 15% of the sample.

Interpreted using the paper, the time point label stands for: persistent/refractory GD, antithyroid drugs over 5 years with positive TRAb. For both TCR sequencing and RNA sequencing, RNA was extracted from PBMCs using TRIzol. The diagnosis of Graves' disease followed American Thyroid Association guidelines. Patients for the study were recruited at an endocrinology department in Xi'an, China. Each patient gave 9 to 10 milliliters of peripheral blood, collected in an EDTA anticoagulant tube. Ficoll Paque Plus density gradient separation was used to isolate PBMCs, and no additional T cell sorting was done. An Agilent 2100 Bioanalyzer and agarose gel were used to check RNA quality, and a NanoDrop 2000 was used to measure RNA concentration.

This chain joins TRBV7-9 to TRBJ1-1; possibly the D gene is TRBD1, per 5 matching bases. The material sequenced was peripheral blood mononuclear cells (PBMCs), taken when the disease was refractory, from a patient treated with antithyroid drugs. This clonotype was sampled from a female donor with Graves disease. The nucleotides are TGTGCCAGCAGCTTAGCCGGGCCAGGGTGGACTGAAGCTTTCTTT. Translated, it gives CASSLAGPGWTEAFF.